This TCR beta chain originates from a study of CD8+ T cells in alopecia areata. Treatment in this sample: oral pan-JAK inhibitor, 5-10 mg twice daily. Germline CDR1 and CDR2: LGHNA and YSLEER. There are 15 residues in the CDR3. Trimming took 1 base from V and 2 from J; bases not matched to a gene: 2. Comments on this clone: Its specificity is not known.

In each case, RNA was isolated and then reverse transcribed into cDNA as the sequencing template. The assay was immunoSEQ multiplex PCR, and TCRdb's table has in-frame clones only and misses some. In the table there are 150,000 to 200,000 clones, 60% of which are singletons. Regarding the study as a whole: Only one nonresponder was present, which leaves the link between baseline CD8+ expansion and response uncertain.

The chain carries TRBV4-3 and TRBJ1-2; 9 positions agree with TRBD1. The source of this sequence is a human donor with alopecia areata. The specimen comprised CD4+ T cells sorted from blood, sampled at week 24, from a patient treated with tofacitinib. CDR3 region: CASSQGDRDNYGYTF. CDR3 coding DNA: TGCGCCAGCAGCCAAGGGGACAGGGACAACTATGGCTACACCTTC.